This T cell receptor beta chain stems from a study of quantifying T cell responses using KT2 cells. Study overall: RNA was reverse transcribed with TCR alpha and beta constant-region primers.

CDR1 is DFQATT, CDR2 SNEGSKA, per germline (reference sequence). J lost 1 base, V lost 6 bases, and 7 bases had no gene match. The CDR3 is 15 amino acids. A single-stranded UMI oligo with SP2 sequence was ligated to cDNA 3' ends. An equimolar mix of RC1.1 and RC1.2 primed the beta chain across TRBC1 and TRBC2. MiXCR, applied by TCRdb to the UMI-ligation and nested PCR reads, yields one record per CDR3 protein. This repertoire shows roughly 51,000 distinct CDR3 sequences, around an eighth found once; its top ten account for 9.4%. This clonotype was seen many times. This receptor was identified in a human donor. The sequencing sample was made of PBMCs spiked with cells of the T cell clone KT2. This chain uses TRBV20-1 with TRBJ2-3, with 10 bases that match TRBD2. DNA for the CDR3: TGCAGTGCATATAGGACTAGCGGACGCACAGATACGCAGTATTTT. Translating it yields CSAYRTSGRTDTQYF.